A few counts support the clone carrying this T cell receptor (beta chain). What it binds is not known. Per the germline V gene, CDR1 is DFQATT and CDR2 is SNEGSKA (reference sequence). Trimming removed 6 bases from V and 8 bases from J; junction bases left unmatched: 9. There are 13 residues in the CDR3. Staff drew 9 to 10 milliliters of peripheral blood from each donor. The sample belongs to a study of blood T cells in healthy people across ages. Findings of the study overall: Lack of knowledge of donor CMV status possibly confounded expanded clonotype changes.

It was with a sample-barcoded 5' primer and a J-beta primer mix that a second PCR of roughly 7 to 12 cycles was run. TCRdb reprocessed the 5' RACE reads via MiXCR and lists one record per CDR3 protein. The sample carries some 550,000 distinct CDR3 sequences, 45% to 55% recorded once. The TCR sequence derives from a man older than 75 in good health. This chain links TRBV20-1 with TRBJ1-2; TRBD1 matches at 10 bases. The sequencing sample was made of blood. CDR3 nucleotides: TGCAGTGCAGACCCTGGACAGGGGGAAGGCTACACCTTC. Translation: CSADPGQGEGYTF.